A selection of T cell receptor beta chains follows, all from one sample in a study of Ad26.COV2.S vaccination and SARS-CoV-2 variants. Sequencing used immunoSEQ multiplex PCR; TCRdb keeps in-frame clones, though not all of them. The sample includes hundreds of thousands of clones, roughly nine tenths of them seen just once. The sequencing here drew on peripheral blood, taken in a trial of Ad26.COV2.S vaccine versus placebo. Receptors originate from a person aged 18 to 59 who received the Ad26.COV2.S COVID-19 vaccine or a placebo. Both conserved end residues are part of each CDR3. The D gene is left open where the match is weak. Clone size, where shown, is once, few, many, or a class for clones that have expanded.

>TRBJ2-3|TRBV6-5|.|.
TGTGCCAGCAGTTACTATGGCGAGGGCACAGATACGCAGTATTTT
CASSYYGEGTDTQYF
>TRBJ2-2|TRBV7-9|.|once
TGTGCCAGCAGCTTGGACCTTGCGAACACCGGGGAGCTGTTTTTT
CASSLDLANTGELFF
>TRBJ2-1|TRBV5-5|TRBD2|once
TGTGCCAGCAGCTTTCTAGCGGGGGCCTACAATGAGCAGTTCTTC
CASSFLAGAYNEQFF
>TRBJ2-7|TRBV12-3/TRBV12-4|.|few
TGTGCCAGCAGTCTAGGACTTCCCGAGCAGTACTTC
CASSLGLPEQYF
>TRBJ1-5|TRBV19|TRBD1|.
TGTGCCAGTAGTGCCACAGGGGGATTCAGACAGCCCCAGCATTTT
CASSATGGFRQPQHF
>TRBJ2-1|TRBV11-3|TRBD2|.
TGTGCCAGCAGCTTAGTTTCCGGGGGGGAGCAGTTCTTC
CASSLVSGGEQFF
>TRBJ1-2|TRBV6-1|.|.
TGTGCCAGCAGTGAAGAGTGGGCCTTGAAGGAATCTAGCTACACCTTC
CASSEEWALKESSYTF
>TRBJ2-5|TRBV11-3|.|.
TGTGCCAGCAGCCCAGGACACAAAGAGACCCAGTACTTC
CASSPGHKETQYF
>TRBJ2-3|TRBV28|.|once
TGTGCCAGCAGTTTGGTAGGGGACAGCACAGATACGCAGTATTTT
CASSLVGDSTDTQYF
>TRBJ1-2|TRBV5-5|.|.
TGTGCCAGCAGCTTGGCGGGGCGGGTGGACTATGGCTACACCTTC
CASSLAGRVDYGYTF
>TRBJ1-1|TRBV2|.|.
TGTGCCAGCAGTGGGGCACCGGATGGCCTGAACACTGAAGCTTTCTTT
CASSGAPDGLNTEAFF
>TRBJ2-3|TRBV7-9|.|.
TGTGCCAGCAGCCGGTTAACAGATACGCAGTATTTT
CASSRLTDTQYF
>TRBJ1-2|TRBV7-2|.|.
TGTGCCAGCAGCTTAGCGAACACCCCTAACTATGGCTACACCTTC
CASSLANTPNYGYTF
>TRBJ1-2|TRBV6-5|TRBD1|.
TGTGCCAGCAGTTACGATGGGGACAGCTTCTATGGCTACACCTTC
CASSYDGDSFYGYTF
>TRBJ2-1|TRBV27|.|.
TGTGCCAGCAGTTTTCTCCGCTCCTACAATGAGCAGTTCTTC
CASSFLRSYNEQFF
>TRBJ1-6|TRBV9|.|.
TGTGCCAGCAGCGTAGAGGGCAGGGGATTAAATTCACCCCTCCACTTT
CASSVEGRGLNSPLHF
>TRBJ2-1|TRBV28|.|.
TGTGCCAGCAGGGTCACCCTGAGCTCCTACAATGAGCAGTTCTTC
CASRVTLSSYNEQFF
>TRBJ2-1|TRBV5-4|.|.
TGTGCCAGCAGCTTGATAGAGAGTGAGCAGTTCTTC
CASSLIESEQFF
>TRBJ1-5|TRBV28|.|.
TGTGCCAGCAGTTTCGTTGGGCCCCAGCATTTT
CASSFVGPQHF
>TRBJ1-2|TRBV29-1|.|.
TGCAGCGTTAATAGGCGAGACTATGGCTACACCTTC
CSVNRRDYGYTF
>TRBJ2-1|TRBV4-2|TRBD2|.
TGTGCCAGCAGCCAAGAAAGTAATCTAGCGGGAGGGAATGAGCAGTTCTTC
CASSQESNLAGGNEQFF
>TRBJ2-3|TRBV4-3|TRBD2|.
TGCGCCAGCAGCCTAAAACTAGCGGGAGGGGCAGATACGCAGTATTTT
CASSLKLAGGADTQYF
>TRBJ2-1|TRBV30|.|.
TGTGCCTGGTCCCCCGACTACAATGAGCAGTTCTTC
CAWSPDYNEQFF
>TRBJ1-6|TRBV6-5|TRBD1|.
TGTGCCAGCAGTCGACAGGGAAACAATTCACCCCTCCACTTT
CASSRQGNNSPLHF
>TRBJ1-1|TRBV4-3|.|.
TGCGCCAGCAGCCAAGATTTTGGTCAGCCCAACACTGAAGCTTTCTTT
CASSQDFGQPNTEAFF
>TRBJ2-2|TRBV29-1|.|.
TGCAGCGTAGACACCACGAACACCGGGGAGCTGTTTTTT
CSVDTTNTGELFF
>TRBJ2-1|TRBV15|.|.
TGTGCCACCAGGGATTGGGACTCAAACAATGAGCAGTTCTTC
CATRDWDSNNEQFF
>TRBJ2-4|TRBV4-1|.|.
TGCGCCAGCAGCCAAGATAGGACAAGGGGGGACATTCAGTACTTC
CASSQDRTRGDIQYF
>TRBJ1-1|TRBV3-1/TRBV3-2|.|.
TGTGCCAGCAGCCAATGGTGGGGAGGGGCTTTCTTT
CASSQWWGGAFF
>TRBJ1-3|TRBV30|.|.
TGTGCCTGGACACCGGGCCCTGGAAACACCATATATTTT
CAWTPGPGNTIYF
>TRBJ1-5|TRBV28|TRBD1|.
TGTGCCAGCAGTCTTGGACAGGGAAATCAGCCCCAGCATTTT
CASSLGQGNQPQHF
>TRBJ2-7|TRBV6-2/TRBV6-3|.|.
TGTGCCAGCAGCTTACTCCAGGGCTACGAGCAGTACTTC
CASSLLQGYEQYF
>TRBJ2-1|TRBV28|TRBD2|.
TGTGCCAGCAGTCCGGGACTAGCGGGAGAATTTTTGGATGAGCAGTTCTTC
CASSPGLAGEFLDEQFF
>TRBJ2-7|TRBV9|.|.
TGTGCCAGCAGCGTAGGGCTGTGGCAGGGACAATACGAGCAGTACTTC
CASSVGLWQGQYEQYF
>TRBJ2-7|TRBV6-2/TRBV6-3|TRBD2|.
TGTGCCAGCAGCGCGGGACTAGCGGGAGACTACGAGCAGTACTTC
CASSAGLAGDYEQYF
>TRBJ1-2|TRBV3-1/TRBV3-2|.|.
TGTGCCAGCAGCCAGAAGGGGGTCTATGGCTACACCTTC
CASSQKGVYGYTF
>TRBJ1-5|TRBV7-8|TRBD1|few
TGTGCCAGCAGCCTCTACAGGGGGCCTCAGCCCCAGCATTTT
CASSLYRGPQPQHF
>TRBJ2-2|TRBV15|TRBD2|.
TGTGCCACCAGCAATACCCTGGGACTAGCGGGAGTGGCGGGGGGCACCGGGGAGCTGTTTTTT
CATSNTLGLAGVAGGTGELFF
>TRBJ2-7|TRBV15|.|.
TGTGCCACCAGCAGAGATAAGGGGGCCTACGAGCAGTACTTC
CATSRDKGAYEQYF
>TRBJ1-5|TRBV19|TRBD1|.
TGTGCCAGTACCACAACCCAAAGACAGGGGGCTAATCAGCCCCAGCATTTT
CASTTTQRQGANQPQHF